Listed here are 8 T cell receptor beta chains from one sample, sequenced in a study of CD8 T cells in Susac syndrome. Reverse transcription of about 0.5 to 1 ug RNA was performed with random hexamers. From the immunoSEQ multiplex PCR reads, TCRdb called clonotypes with MiXCR, one entry per CDR3 protein. The sample yields some 110,000 distinct CDR3 sequences, about 92% seen once. Source material: CD8+ T cells from PBMCs. These receptors all come from a human donor with multiple sclerosis.

The V call is TRBV7-9, the J call TRBJ2-5; D may correspond to TRBD1 or TRBD2 (5 bases each). Trimming cost V 5 bases and J 4 bases, with 11 bases left between them. Germline V gene lookup returns CDR1 SEHNR and CDR2 FQNEAQ (reference sequence). This CDR3 has 13 residues. CDR3 sequence (DNA): TGTGCCAGCAGCCCAACTAGGGGAGAGACCCAGTACTTC. It codes for CASSPTRGETQYF.

The chain employs TRBV14 and TRBJ1-2; possible D gene TRBD1, 5 bases. Trimming took 5 bases from V and 4 from J, leaving 11 bases between them. Germline V gene sequence: CDR1 SGHDN, CDR2 FVKESK. This CDR3 contains 13 residues. The CDR3 DNA is TGTGCCAGCAGCGAAATAGGGACCTATGGCTACACCTTC. The encoded protein is CASSEIGTYGYTF.

The genes are TRBV7-6 and TRBJ1-1; D ambiguous. The germline V gene encodes CDR1 SGHVS and CDR2 FNYEAQ. V was trimmed by 5 bases and J by 1 base, leaving 11 bases between them. The CDR3 is 14 residues long. The CDR3 protein is CASSPREANTEAFF. The CDR3 DNA reads as TGTGCCAGCAGCCCTCGGGAAGCGAACACTGAAGCTTTCTTT. The full variable domain, completed using reference TRBV7-6 and TRBJ1-1, is GAGVSQSPRYKVTKRGQDVALRCDPISGHVSLYWYRQALGQGPEFLTYFNYEAQQDKSGLPNDRFSAERPEGSISTLTIQRTEQRDSAMYRCASSPREANTEAFFGQGTRLTVV.

The chain carries TRBV20-1 and TRBJ1-2; D not resolved. This CDR3 is built from 13 residues. The germline V gene encodes CDR1 DFQATT and CDR2 SNEGSKA (reference sequence). Trimming took off 0 bases at V and 1 base at J, with 6 bases between the two ends. CDR3 in DNA: TGCAGTGCTAGAGAGGAGAATAACTATGGCTACACCTTC. Amino acid sequence: CSAREENNYGYTF.

This chain connects TRBV7-9 to TRBJ2-7; D uncertain. The CDR3 consists of 14 residues. V was clipped by 4 bases and J by 0 bases, with 10 bases between them. In germline, CDR1 is SEHNR, CDR2 FQNEAQ (reference sequence). In DNA, the CDR3 is TGTGCCAGCAGCTATGAGACCCCCTCCTACGAGCAGTACGTC. The encoded protein is CASSYETPSYEQYV.

The V call is TRBV9, the J call TRBJ2-1; 11 bases are a match to TRBD2. The CDR3 is 16 amino acids. The J segment lost 7 bases and the V segment lost 0 bases, leaving 6 bases of the junction unmatched. CDR1 and CDR2 (germline): SGDLS, YYNGEE. Here the CDR3 reads CASSVEASGRMNEQFF. Here the CDR3 DNA reads TGTGCCAGCAGCGTAGAAGCTAGCGGGAGGATGAATGAGCAGTTCTTC.

On this clonotype itself: At one boundary the junction diverges from the germline segment, which might be a read error. Here the CDR3 DNA reads TGTGCCAGCAGTGCCGACCCCCAAGGGACCCAGTACTTC. Its translation is CASSADPQGTQYF. The chain carries TRBV27 and TRBJ2-5, with D uncertain. CDR3 size: 13 residues. Germline assignment: CDR1 MNHEY and CDR2 SMNVEV (reference sequence).

CDR3 sequence reads: CSTRIYNYGYTF. The CDR3 nucleotides are TGCAGCACCCGGATCTATAACTATGGCTACACCTTC. The chain combines TRBV29-1 with TRBJ1-2; D unclear. Germline V lookup: CDR1 SQVTM, CDR2 ANQGSEA. CDR3 size: 12 residues. Trimming removed 8 bases at V and 1 base at J, with 11 bases between.